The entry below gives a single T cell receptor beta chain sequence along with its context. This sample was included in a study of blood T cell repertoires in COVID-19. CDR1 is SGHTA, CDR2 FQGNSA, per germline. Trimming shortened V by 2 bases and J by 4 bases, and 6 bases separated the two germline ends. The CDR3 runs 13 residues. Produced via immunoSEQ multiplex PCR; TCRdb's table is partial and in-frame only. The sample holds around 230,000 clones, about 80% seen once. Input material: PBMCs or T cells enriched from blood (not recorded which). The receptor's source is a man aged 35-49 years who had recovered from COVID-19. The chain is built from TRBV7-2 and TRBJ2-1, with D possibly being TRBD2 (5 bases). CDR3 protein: CASSLTGYNEQFF. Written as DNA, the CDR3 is TGTGCCAGCAGCTTAACGGGATACAATGAGCAGTTCTTC.